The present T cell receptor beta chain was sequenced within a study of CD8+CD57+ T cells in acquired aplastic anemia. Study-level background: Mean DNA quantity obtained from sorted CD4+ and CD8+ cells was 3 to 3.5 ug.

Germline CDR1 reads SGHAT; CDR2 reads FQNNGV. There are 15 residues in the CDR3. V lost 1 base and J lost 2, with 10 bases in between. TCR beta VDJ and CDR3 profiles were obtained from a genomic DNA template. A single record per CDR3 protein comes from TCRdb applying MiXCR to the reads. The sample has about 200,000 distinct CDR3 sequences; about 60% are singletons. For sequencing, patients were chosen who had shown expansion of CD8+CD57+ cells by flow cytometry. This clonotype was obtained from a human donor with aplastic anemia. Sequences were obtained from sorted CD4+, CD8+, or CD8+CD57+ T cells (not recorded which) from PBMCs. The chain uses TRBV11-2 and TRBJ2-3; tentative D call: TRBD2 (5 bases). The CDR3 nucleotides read TGTGCCAGCAGCTTAGGACTGACTAACACAGATACGCAGTATTTT. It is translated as CASSLGLTNTDTQYF.